This TCR beta chain was captured in a study of early T cells in non-severe SARS-CoV-2 infection. Individual cDNA molecules were tagged with unique molecular identifiers, the study reported. TCRdb called the 5' RACE reads again in MiXCR, with one record for every CDR3 protein. The data show approximately 73,000 distinct CDR3 sequences, 9.5% to 15% seen once. This clonotype was counted only a few times. Germline V lookup: CDR1 SGHRS, CDR2 YFSETQ. V lost 5 bases, J lost 5 bases, and 7 bases lay in between. This CDR3 comprises 11 residues. The material sequenced was whole blood. The chain links TRBV5-1 to TRBJ1-1, with unresolved D. The sequence derives from an adult who was a healthcare worker with PCR-confirmed SARS-CoV-2 infection or an uninfected control (not recorded which). This CDR3 is CASREGTEAFF. The CDR3 DNA follows: TGCGCCAGCAGGGAGGGTACTGAAGCTTTCTTT.